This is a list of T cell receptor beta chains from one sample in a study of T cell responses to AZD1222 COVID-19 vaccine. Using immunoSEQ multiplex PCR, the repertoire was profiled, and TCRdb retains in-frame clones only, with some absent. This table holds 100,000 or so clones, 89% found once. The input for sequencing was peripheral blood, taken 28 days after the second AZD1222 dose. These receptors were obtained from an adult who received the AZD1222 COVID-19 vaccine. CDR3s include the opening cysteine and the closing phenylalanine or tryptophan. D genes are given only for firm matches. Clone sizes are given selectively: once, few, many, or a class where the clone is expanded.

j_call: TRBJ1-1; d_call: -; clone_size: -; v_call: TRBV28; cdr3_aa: CASSLGDVLTHANTEAFF; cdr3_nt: TGTGCCAGCAGTTTAGGGGATGTCCTGACACACGCGAACACTGAAGCTTTCTTT
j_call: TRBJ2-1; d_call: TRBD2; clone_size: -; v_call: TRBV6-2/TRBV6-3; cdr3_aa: CASSPQTYLSGGTYNEQFF; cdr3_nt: TGTGCCAGCAGCCCCCAGACGTACCTTAGCGGGGGAACCTACAATGAGCAGTTCTTC
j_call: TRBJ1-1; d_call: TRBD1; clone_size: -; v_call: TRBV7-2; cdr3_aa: CASSLGIRGLGTEAFF; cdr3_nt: TGTGCCAGCAGCTTAGGAATCAGGGGGCTTGGCACTGAAGCTTTCTTT
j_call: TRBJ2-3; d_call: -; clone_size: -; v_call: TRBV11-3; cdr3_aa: CASSGGDGPSTDTQYF; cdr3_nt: TGTGCCAGCAGCGGAGGCGACGGGCCCAGCACAGATACGCAGTATTTT
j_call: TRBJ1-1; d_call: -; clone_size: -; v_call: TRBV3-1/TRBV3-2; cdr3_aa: CASSHRQSLNTEAFF; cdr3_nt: TGTGCCAGCAGCCACCGACAGAGCCTGAACACTGAAGCTTTCTTT
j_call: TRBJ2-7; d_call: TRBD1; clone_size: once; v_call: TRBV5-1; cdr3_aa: CASSRMGQAYEQYF; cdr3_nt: TGCGCCAGCAGCCGAATGGGACAGGCCTACGAGCAGTACTTC
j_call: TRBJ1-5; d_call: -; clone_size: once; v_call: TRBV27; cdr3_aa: CARHQRANQPQHF; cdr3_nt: TGTGCCAGGCACCAGAGGGCCAATCAGCCCCAGCATTTT
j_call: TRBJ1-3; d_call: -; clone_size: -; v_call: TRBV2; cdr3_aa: CASSGWGFTGNTIYF; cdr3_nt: TGTGCCAGCAGTGGGTGGGGGTTCACTGGAAACACCATATATTTT
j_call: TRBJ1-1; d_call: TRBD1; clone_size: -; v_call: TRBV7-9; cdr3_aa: CASSRDRVTLNTEAFF; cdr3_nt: TGTGCCAGCAGCCGTGACAGGGTGACACTGAACACTGAAGCTTTCTTT
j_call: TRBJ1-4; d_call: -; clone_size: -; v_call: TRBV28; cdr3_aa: CASSPGTGNEKLFF; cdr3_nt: TGTGCCAGCAGTCCCGGGACGGGGAATGAAAAACTGTTTTTT
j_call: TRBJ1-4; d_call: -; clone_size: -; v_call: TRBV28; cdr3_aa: CASSFAGATNEKLFF; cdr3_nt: TGTGCCAGCAGTTTTGCGGGGGCAACTAATGAAAAACTGTTTTTT
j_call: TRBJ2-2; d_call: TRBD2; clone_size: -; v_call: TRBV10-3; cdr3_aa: CASGSAGDTGELFF; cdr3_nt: TGTGCCAGCGGGTCAGCGGGAGATACCGGGGAGCTGTTTTTT
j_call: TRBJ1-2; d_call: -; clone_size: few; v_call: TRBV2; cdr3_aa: CASSEQGGYGYTF; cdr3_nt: TGTGCCAGCAGTGAACAGGGAGGCTATGGCTACACCTTC
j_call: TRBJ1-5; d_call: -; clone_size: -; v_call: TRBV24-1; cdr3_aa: CATSDSRFINQPQHF; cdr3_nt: TGTGCCACCAGTGATTCAAGGTTTATCAATCAGCCCCAGCATTTT
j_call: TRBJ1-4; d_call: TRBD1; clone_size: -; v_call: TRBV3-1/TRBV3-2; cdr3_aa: CASSPRDRLYEKLFF; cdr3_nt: TGTGCCAGCAGCCCCCGGGACAGACTTTATGAAAAACTGTTTTTT
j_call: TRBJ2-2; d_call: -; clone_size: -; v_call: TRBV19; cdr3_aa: CASSIRAVEGGELFF; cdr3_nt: TGTGCCAGTAGTATACGGGCCGTAGAGGGCGGGGAGCTGTTTTTT
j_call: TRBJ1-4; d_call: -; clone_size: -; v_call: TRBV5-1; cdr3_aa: CASSLAPGGTNEKLFF; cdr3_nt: TGCGCCAGCAGCTTGGCCCCGGGAGGCACGAATGAAAAACTGTTTTTT
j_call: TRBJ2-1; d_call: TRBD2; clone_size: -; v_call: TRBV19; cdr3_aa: CASQRSGAYNEQFF; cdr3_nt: TGTGCCAGTCAGAGGAGCGGGGCCTACAATGAGCAGTTCTTC
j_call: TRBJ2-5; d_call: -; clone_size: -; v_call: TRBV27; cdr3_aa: CASRRSSGVGETQYF; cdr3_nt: TGTGCCAGCCGGCGAAGCTCAGGGGTCGGAGAGACCCAGTACTTC
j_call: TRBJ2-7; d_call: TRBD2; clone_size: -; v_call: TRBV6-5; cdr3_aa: CAYSPYGAGTYEQYF; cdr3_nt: TGTGCCTATTCCCCCTATGGAGCGGGGACCTACGAGCAGTACTTC
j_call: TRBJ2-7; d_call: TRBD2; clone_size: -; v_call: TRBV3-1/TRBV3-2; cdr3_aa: CASSLLAARSYEQYF; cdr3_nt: TGTGCCAGCAGCCTCCTAGCGGCGAGATCCTACGAGCAGTACTTC
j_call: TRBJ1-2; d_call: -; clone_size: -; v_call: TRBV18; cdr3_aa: CASSPPGTPNYGYTF; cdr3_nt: TGTGCCAGCTCACCCCCTGGGACCCCTAACTATGGCTACACCTTC
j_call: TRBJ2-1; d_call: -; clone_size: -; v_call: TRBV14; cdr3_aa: CASSQRGFYNEQFF; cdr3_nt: TGTGCCAGCAGCCAACGGGGGTTCTACAATGAGCAGTTCTTC
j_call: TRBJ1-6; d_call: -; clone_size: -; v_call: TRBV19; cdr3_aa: CASTAVRGVSPLHF; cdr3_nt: TGTGCCAGCACGGCAGTTAGAGGGGTTTCACCCCTCCACTTT
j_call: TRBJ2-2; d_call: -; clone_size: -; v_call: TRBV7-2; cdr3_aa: CASSLRSYTGELFF; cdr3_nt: TGTGCCAGCAGCTTAAGGAGCTACACCGGGGAGCTGTTTTTT
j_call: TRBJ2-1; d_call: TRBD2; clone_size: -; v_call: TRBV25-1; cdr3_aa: CASSEGGSSYNEQFF; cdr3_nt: TGTGCCAGCAGTGAGGGCGGGAGCTCCTACAATGAGCAGTTCTTC
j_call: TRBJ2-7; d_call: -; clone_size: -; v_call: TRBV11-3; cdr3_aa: CASSLKQGSEQYF; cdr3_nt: TGTGCCAGCAGCTTAAAACAGGGAAGCGAGCAGTACTTC
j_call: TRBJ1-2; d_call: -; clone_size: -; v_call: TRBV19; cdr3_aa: CASFPSGAPAGYTF; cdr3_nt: TGTGCCAGTTTCCCGTCGGGAGCGCCCGCCGGCTACACCTTC
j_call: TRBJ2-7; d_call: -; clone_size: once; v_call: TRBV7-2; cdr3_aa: CASSDAYEQYF; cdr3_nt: TGTGCCAGCAGCGACGCCTACGAGCAGTACTTC